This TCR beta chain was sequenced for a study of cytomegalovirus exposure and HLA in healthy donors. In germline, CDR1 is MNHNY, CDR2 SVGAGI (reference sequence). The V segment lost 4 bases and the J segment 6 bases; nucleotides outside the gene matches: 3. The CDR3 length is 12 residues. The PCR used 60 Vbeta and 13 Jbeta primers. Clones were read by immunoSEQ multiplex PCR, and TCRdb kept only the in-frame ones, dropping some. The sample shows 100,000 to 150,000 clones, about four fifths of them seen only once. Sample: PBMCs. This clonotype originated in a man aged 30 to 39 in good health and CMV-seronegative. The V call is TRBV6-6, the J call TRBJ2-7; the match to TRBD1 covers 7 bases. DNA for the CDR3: TGTGCCAGCAGTTCCCGGACAGGCGAGCAGTACTTC. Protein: CASSSRTGEQYF.